Presented here are 6 T cell receptor beta chains from one specimen sequenced in a study of blood T cell repertoires in COVID-19. Generated by immunoSEQ multiplex PCR, the TCRdb table keeps only in-frame clones and is missing some. This sample has some 180,000 clones, with 89% found just once. The sample consisted of peripheral blood. Source of these receptors: a man between 40 and 49 years old with acute or convalescent COVID-19.

V is TRBV28 and J is TRBJ1-2, with 9 bases fitting TRBD1. The ends lost 5 bases at V and 5 bases at J; junction bases unmatched: 3. This CDR3 has 13 amino acids. Germline loops: CDR1 MDHEN, CDR2 SYDVKM. This CDR3 is CASSRGQGYGYTF. CDR3 DNA sequence: TGTGCCAGCAGTCGAGGACAGGGGTATGGCTACACCTTC.

The V call is TRBV28, the J call TRBJ2-1; 8 nucleotides line up with TRBD1. The J segment lost 7 bases and the V segment lost 10 bases, leaving 9 bases of the junction unmatched. CDR1 is MDHEN and CDR2 is SYDVKM in the germline V gene. This CDR3 is built from 13 residues. DNA for the CDR3: TGTGCCATCGAGCCAGGGGGCTTAAATGAGCAGTTCTTC. This encodes CAIEPGGLNEQFF.

This sequence joins TRBV18 and TRBJ2-5, with D perhaps matching TRBD1 (5 bases). Trimming left V 3 bases short and J 5 bases short, with 16 bases between. The CDR3 extends over 15 amino acids. CDR1 KGHSH and CDR2 LQKENI come from the germline V gene. CDR3 region: CASSPERSGLETQYF. DNA for the CDR3: TGTGCCAGCTCACCCGAAAGGTCAGGGTTGGAGACCCAGTACTTC.

This sequence joins TRBV11-2 and TRBJ1-5, with 9 bases that match TRBD1. Germline lookup yields CDR1 SGHAT and CDR2 FQNNGV. This CDR3 has 13 amino acids. Trimming removed 8 bases from V and 2 bases from J; junction bases left unmatched: 1. CDR3 DNA sequence: TGTGCCAGCCGGGACAGGGGCAATCAGCCCCAGCATTTT. Protein product: CASRDRGNQPQHF.

The rearrangement uses TRBV18 and TRBJ2-3; D perhaps matches TRBD1 (5 bases). The CDR3 runs to 15 residues. Trimming left V 3 bases short and J 3 bases short, with 13 bases between. From germline, CDR1 is KGHSH and CDR2 LQKENI. As DNA, the CDR3 is TGTGCCAGCTCACCTGGGGTTAGGGGAACAGATACGCAGTATTTT. Its protein is CASSPGVRGTDTQYF.

This chain links TRBV19 with TRBJ2-7; D gene unclear. This CDR3 region has 14 residues. Deletions cut 2 bases from V and 0 bases from J, with 8 bases between. The germline CDR1 and CDR2 sequences are LNHDA and SQIVND (reference sequence). CDR3 in amino acids: CASSIQVYSYEQYF. As DNA, the CDR3 is TGTGCCAGTAGTATACAGGTATACTCCTACGAGCAGTACTTC. The entire variable domain, with the rest obtained from reference TRBV19 and TRBJ2-7, is as follows: DGGITQSPKYLFRKEGQNVTLSCEQNLNHDAMYWYRQDPGQGLRLIYYSQIVNDFQKGDIAEGYSVSREKKESFPLTVTSAQKNPTAFYLCASSIQVYSYEQYFGPGTRLTVT.